This record concerns one T cell receptor (beta chain) sequence. Its specific antigen is unknown. Within one base of it there is no much larger clone, and no base qualities were kept. The data were obtained in a study of T cells in Graves' hyperthyroidism and ophthalmopathy (dated by TCRdb to between 2017 and 2020). In terms of the full investigation: Peripheral blood samples were taken at the time of initial diagnosis, prior to any treatment. TCR V-J signatures able to tell the groups apart were searched for in a discovery cohort of some 97 patients, of whom roughly 42 had Graves' ophthalmopathy and 57 had stable Graves' hyperthyroidism. An independent validation cohort of 18 to 20 hyperthyroidism patients and over 15 patients who later progressed to ophthalmopathy tested prospective prediction of ophthalmopathy. For training and testing, the 110 or so patients in the discovery cohort were randomly divided in a 7:3 ratio. In addition, the study compared T-cell repertoires in thyroid tissue and in blood from a handful of Graves' hyperthyroidism patients. Following sampling, methimazole starting at 30 mg daily was given to hyperthyroidism patients, and high-dose intravenous methylprednisolone was given to ophthalmopathy patients. The paper reports TCR Vbeta CDR3 sequencing of 140 or so peripheral blood samples: approximately 41 ophthalmopathy, 75 to 80 hyperthyroidism and 17 progressor patients.

The paper's findings and limits, for the study overall: In validation, progression to ophthalmopathy was predicted by the model with nearly 71% sensitivity and 72% to 85% specificity, a median of approximately 6.5 months before onset. Most expanded thyroid clonotypes (frequency above 0.001) were also found in blood, which suggests that blood repertoires may mirror thyroid immune responses. Sample size was not statistically predetermined, and investigators were not blinded to group allocation. In cross-validation, a model built on a 13 V-J signature told ophthalmopathy apart from stable hyperthyroidism with 85% to 90% sensitivity and 81% to 82% specificity, and in testing the same model reached 80%/75%.

The cysteine opens and the phenylalanine closes a CDR3 of 16 amino acids. Only the CDR3 portion is preserved as DNA: 48 bases, with reading frame beginning at the first base. Relative to germline, V is 0 bases shorter and J is 5 bases shorter, with 14 bases between their ends. The germline V gene (reference sequence) provides CDR1 SEHNR and CDR2 FQNEAQ. The TCR beta CDR3 regions were amplified from the RNA transcripts. The TCR CDR3 was subjected to a first round of RT-PCR using the HTBI primer set and the Qiagen OneStep RT-PCR kit. Libraries were constructed in a second round of multiplex PCR, after which size selection and purification were carried out. Libraries were sequenced paired-end with 100 bp reads on an Illumina HiSeq2000. The paper's processing steps were these. SOAPnuke was used to process the raw data, removing reads that contained adapters or uncalled bases, had a mean Phred below 15, or lacked an exact match to the constant primer or identifier. COPE v1.2.5 was used to merge high-quality paired reads, and clonotypes were defined as unique nucleotide sequences. MiTCR v1.1 was used to align clonotypes to the IMGT TRBV, TRBD and TRBJ reference segments. Only V-J combinations with frequency above 0.0001, covering about 99% of repertoires, were analysed. A TCS score was defined as the ratio of F50 (clonal expansion) to E x V (chaos), with BLOSUM62-based TCRdist applied between CDR3 peptides within each V-J. Welch's t-statistics and random forest reduced 450 to 600 V-J features to around 14, which were used in a naive Bayes classifier (R e1071). In-frame beta chains were kept once TCRdb had trimmed the public reads at Q25 with fastp and called clones with MiXCR. Duplicate CDR3 protein sequences are folded into a single record with the most common DNA and genes. The V and J calls come from TCRdb's annotation, not from the publication. For this sample the table gives about 360,000 distinct CDR3 sequences, of which approximately 13% were detected only once. The ten largest clones take up 9.2% of the sample.

Stable Graves' hyperthyroidism was defined as no progression to ophthalmopathy during 18 months of follow-up. The hyperthyroidism patients were between 18 and 65 years old and newly diagnosed, with a disease duration of less than 2 months. Patients with uncontrolled infections, other autoimmune diseases, pregnancy or lactation were excluded. Clinical symptoms, serum thyroxine and TRAb, thyroid ultrasound, and orbital computed tomography formed the basis for the diagnoses. Ficoll-Paque density gradient centrifugation was used to isolate PBMCs from approximately 10 ml of fresh peripheral blood. Total RNA was extracted with Trizol reagent, and quality was checked on an Agilent 2100 Bioanalyzer.

Sequencing used blood. Recombination connected TRBV7-9 to TRBJ1-5; the D gene cannot be named for sure. The TCR comes from a woman younger than 30 with Graves' hyperthyroidism. The bases read TGTGCCAGCAGCTTAGCTAGGCCCACTCCTGATCAGCCCCAGCATTTT. Translated, it gives CASSLARPTPDQPQHF.